A single T cell receptor (beta chain) is shown here with its context. TCRdb re-analysed the RT-PCR reads in MiXCR, keeping a single row per CDR3 protein. The sample carries over 150,000 distinct CDR3 sequences, approximately 28% recorded once. The sample comes from a study of patients and donors after allogeneic stem cell transplantation. V gave up 2 bases and J gave up 1 base, with 13 bases separating them. The CDR3 length is 16 residues. Germline CDR1 and CDR2: SGHKS and YYEKEE (reference sequence). V is TRBV5-5 and J is TRBJ1-5; possibly TRBD1 for D (6 bases). The receptor was isolated from a human donor who was either an allogeneic HSCT recipient or a stem cell or donor lymphocyte infusion donor (not recorded which). It is not recorded whose cells these are; they may come from a transplant donor. Specimen: blood, either unsorted or a sorted T cell fraction (not recorded which). In nucleotides, the CDR3 is TGTGCCAGCAGCTTCGGACAGATGGGGAGCAATCAGCCCCAGCATTTT. Translation gives CASSFGQMGSNQPQHF.